Listed below are T cell receptor beta chains from one sample, sequenced in a study of shared clonotypes between healthy human individuals. Measured with immunoSEQ multiplex PCR; TCRdb has only the in-frame clones, and not every one. The data contain approximately 980,000 clones, over 60% of them singletons. The sample comprised memory CD4+ T cells sorted from blood. Receptors originate from a man between 18 and 35 years old in good health. Each CDR3 is given with its conserved first and last residue. D genes are given only for firm matches. Size values are once, few and many counts, or a class for expanded clones, and some rows have none.

d_call clone_size j_call v_call cdr3_nt cdr3_aa
TRBD1 - TRBJ1-6 TRBV28 TGTGCCAGCAGCCCCATTACAGGGGGTACTGGAAATTCACCCCTCCACTTT CASSPITGGTGNSPLHF
TRBD1 - TRBJ1-6 TRBV27 TGTGCCAGCAGCCGGGACAGGGGGCGTTCACCCCTCCACTTT CASSRDRGRSPLHF
- - TRBJ1-1 TRBV1 TGCACCAGCAGCCAACCGCGAGGGGTAACAGGGCCACGTGGCGCTGAAGCTTTCTTT CTSSQPRGVTGPRGAEAFF
- - TRBJ1-2 TRBV4-2 TGTGCCAGCAGCCAAGATCCAGACTTCAACTATGGCTACACCTTC CASSQDPDFNYGYTF
TRBD1 - TRBJ1-6 TRBV5-1 TGCGCCAGCAGCTTGGGACAGACAGGGTACTTTAATTCACCCCTCCACTTT CASSLGQTGYFNSPLHF
- once TRBJ2-7 TRBV9 TGTGCCAGCAGCGTAGACCCGTCCCCCCACGAGCAGTACTTC CASSVDPSPHEQYF
TRBD2 few TRBJ2-1 TRBV5-4 TGTGCCAGCAGCTTGCTAGCGGATGCCTACAATGAGCAGTTCTTC CASSLLADAYNEQFF
- - TRBJ2-1 TRBV11-3 TGTGCCAGCAGCGAGGGGGGAGCCTACAATGAGCAGTTCTTC CASSEGGAYNEQFF
TRBD1 - TRBJ2-5 TRBV19 TGTGCCAGTAGCCAGACAGGGATGGGTGAGAGGTACTTC CASSQTGMGERYF
- - TRBJ2-7 TRBV30 TGTGCCTGGAGTGTATGGGGGGCTAGCGCTAACTCCTACGAGCAGTACTTC CAWSVWGASANSYEQYF
- once TRBJ2-7 TRBV6-4 TGTGCCAGACTCCGCGACAATCGGTACTCCTACGAGCAGTACTTC CARLRDNRYSYEQYF
- - TRBJ1-1 TRBV10-1 TGCGCCAGCAGTGATTGGGGGACTGAAGCTTTCTTT CASSDWGTEAFF
- - TRBJ1-5 TRBV21-1 TGTGCCAGCCACACTCATAGCAATCAGCCCCAGCATTTT CASHTHSNQPQHF
- - TRBJ1-2 TRBV11-2 TGTGCCAGCAGCTTAGACGGGGTGGGTGGTGGCTACACCTTC CASSLDGVGGGYTF
TRBD1 - TRBJ2-5 TRBV2 TGTGCCAGCCCAGGGGGACCGTACCAAGAGACCCAGTACTTC CASPGGPYQETQYF
- - TRBJ2-7 TRBV30 TGTGCCTGGAGTTCTACTGGGGTCGTTTCCTACGAGCAGTACTTC CAWSSTGVVSYEQYF